These T cell receptor beta chains were read from a single sample in a study of T cells in Graves' hyperthyroidism and ophthalmopathy. Each CDR3 protein is one row after TCRdb ran MiXCR on the multiplex PCR reads. The sample includes 160,000 or so distinct CDR3 sequences, 8% to 9.5% seen only once; the top ten take roughly a fifth. The sample consisted of blood. These receptors were collected from a woman under 30 with Graves' hyperthyroidism that later progressed to Graves' ophthalmopathy. Both conserved end residues are part of each CDR3. A D gene is named only where the DNA matches it firmly. Clone size is stated in some rows and not others, as once, few, many or a class when expanded.

clone_size	j_call	d_call	v_call	cdr3_nt	cdr3_aa
many	TRBJ1-2	-	TRBV19	TGTGCCAGTAGCGCCACGGGAAACTATGGCTACACCTTC	CASSATGNYGYTF
-	TRBJ2-7	TRBD1	TRBV6-1	TGTGCCACCGACGACAGGGGATTGGACGAGCAGTACTTC	CATDDRGLDEQYF
many	TRBJ1-2	-	TRBV2	TGTGCCAGCAGAGGAACCGGGCCCTCACGGGATGGCTACACCTTC	CASRGTGPSRDGYTF
many	TRBJ1-1	-	TRBV12-3/TRBV12-4	TGTGCCAGCAGTTTACGTTCCAACAGGGTCGTAAGGAGAGCTTTCTTT	CASSLRSNRVVRRAFF
many	TRBJ2-7	TRBD1	TRBV7-8	TGTGCCAGCAGCCCCGGACAGGAAGACGAGCAGTACTTC	CASSPGQEDEQYF
few	TRBJ2-7	TRBD2	TRBV19	TGTGCCAGCACCTCCGGGACTAGCGGGTACGAGCAGTACTTC	CASTSGTSGYEQYF
many	TRBJ2-6	-	TRBV19	TGTGCCAGTAGTTCCCCCGGGGCCAACGTCCTGACTTTC	CASSSPGANVLTF
many	TRBJ2-1	-	TRBV30	TGTGCCTGGGTCTACATCAATGAGCAGTTCTTC	CAWVYINEQFF
-	TRBJ2-5	TRBD2	TRBV28	TGTGCCAGCAGTATCGGACTAGCGGGGGAAAAAGAGACCCAGTACTTC	CASSIGLAGEKETQYF
many	TRBJ2-4	TRBD1	TRBV25-1	TGTGCCAGCAGTGATCCAGGACAGGCAAACATTCAGTACTTC	CASSDPGQANIQYF
few	TRBJ1-6	-	TRBV10-1	TGCGCCAGCAGGCTGGACAGTCAATCACCCCTCCACTTT	CASRLDSQSPLHF
many	TRBJ1-2	-	TRBV28	TGTGCCAGCAGTTTACCCATATCGGGGTCTCTATCAGCCTATGGCTACACCTTC	CASSLPISGSLSAYGYTF
many	TRBJ1-2	-	TRBV10-3	TGTGCCATCAGTGAAGACAGGAGCTATGGCTACACCTTC	CAISEDRSYGYTF
many	TRBJ1-2	-	TRBV30	TGTGCCTGGAGTGCACTAGGAGGAGGTGGCTACACCTTC	CAWSALGGGGYTF
many	TRBJ1-1	-	TRBV19	TGTGCCAGGAGCAGGCCTTCCATGAACACTGAAGCTTTCTTT	CARSRPSMNTEAFF
many	TRBJ2-1	TRBD2	TRBV3-1	TGTGCCAGCAGCCCACACCGGGGGGAAGCCTACAATGAGCAGTTCTTC	CASSPHRGEAYNEQFF
-	TRBJ2-7	TRBD2	TRBV6-2/TRBV6-3	TGTGCCAGCAGTTACTTCCGGACTAGCGGGACGTTTACCTACGAGCAGTACTTC	CASSYFRTSGTFTYEQYF
many	TRBJ2-7	TRBD1	TRBV2	TGTGCCAGCATCACGATTCTTACCGGGACAGGGGGTCCCTACGAGCAGTACTTC	CASITILTGTGGPYEQYF
many	TRBJ2-2	-	TRBV27	TGTGCCAGCAGGGCATCGGGTATCGGCACCGGGGAGCTGTTTTTT	CASRASGIGTGELFF
-	TRBJ2-4	-	TRBV19	TGTGCCAGTAGTATCTTAGAGGGCCAAAACATTCAGTACTTC	CASSILEGQNIQYF
many	TRBJ2-1	TRBD1	TRBV5-5	TGTGCCAGCAGCGTTCCCCCGGGACAGGGCCATGAGCAGTTCTTC	CASSVPPGQGHEQFF
many	TRBJ2-3	-	TRBV27	TGTGCCAGCACTCCCACTTGGGGGGAGAGAGGGGTCTATTTTCGCACAGATACGCAGTATTTT	CASTPTWGERGVYFRTDTQYF
many	TRBJ2-1	-	TRBV6-1	TGTGCCAGCAGTTCGATTAGGGGGGGTAGGCAGTTCTTC	CASSSIRGGRQFF
-	TRBJ2-7	-	TRBV29-1	TGCAGCGTTGCCCAAGGACAGCAAGGGATGCAGTACTTC	CSVAQGQQGMQYF
many	TRBJ1-5	-	TRBV6-1	TGTGCCAGCAGGGACGGGAGCAATCAGCCCCAGCATTTT	CASRDGSNQPQHF
-	TRBJ2-2	-	TRBV3-1	TGTGCCTGCAGCCCTCGGGGGAACACCGGGGAGCTGCTTTTT	CACSPRGNTGELLF
many	TRBJ1-2	TRBD1	TRBV5-6	TGTGCCAGCAGCCCAGACAGGGGGCGTCTTGACTATGGCTACACCTTC	CASSPDRGRLDYGYTF